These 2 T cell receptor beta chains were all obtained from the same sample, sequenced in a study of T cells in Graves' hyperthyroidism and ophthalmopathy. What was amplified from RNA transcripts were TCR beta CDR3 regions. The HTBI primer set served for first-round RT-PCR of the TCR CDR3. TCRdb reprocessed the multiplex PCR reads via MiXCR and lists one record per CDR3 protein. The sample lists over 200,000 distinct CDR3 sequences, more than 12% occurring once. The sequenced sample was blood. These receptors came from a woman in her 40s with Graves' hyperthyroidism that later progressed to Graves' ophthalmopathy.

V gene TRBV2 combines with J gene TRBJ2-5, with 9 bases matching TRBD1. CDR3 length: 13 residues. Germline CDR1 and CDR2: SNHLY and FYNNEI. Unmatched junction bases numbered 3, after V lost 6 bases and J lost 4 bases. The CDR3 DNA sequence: TGTGCCAGCAGGGGACAGGGAGTAGAGACCCAGTACTTC. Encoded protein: CASRGQGVETQYF.

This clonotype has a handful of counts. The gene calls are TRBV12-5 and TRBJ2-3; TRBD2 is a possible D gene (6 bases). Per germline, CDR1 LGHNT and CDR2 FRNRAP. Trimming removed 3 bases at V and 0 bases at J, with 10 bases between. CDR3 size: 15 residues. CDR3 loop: CASGLHGTSTDTQYF. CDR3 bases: TGTGCTAGTGGTTTACATGGGACTAGCACAGATACGCAGTATTTT.